Following are 29 T cell receptor beta chains from one sample sequenced in a study of cytomegalovirus exposure and HLA in healthy donors. Measured with immunoSEQ multiplex PCR; TCRdb has only the in-frame clones, and not every one. The top ten hold approximately 3% of the sample, which has roughly 200,000 clones, 65% to 85% seen once. The specimen sequenced was PBMCs. The receptors derive from a woman aged 18 to 35 in good health and CMV-seropositive.

The chain has TRBV12-5 and TRBJ2-7, with TRBD1 matching over 11 bases. This CDR3 is 16 amino acids long. Germline V gene sequence: CDR1 LGHNT, CDR2 FRNRAP. Unmatched junction bases numbered 5, after V lost 2 bases and J lost 2 bases. The CDR3: CASGLTTGQGAYEQYF. In DNA form, the CDR3 reads TGTGCTAGTGGTTTGACCACGGGACAGGGGGCCTACGAGCAGTACTTC. Using reference TRBV12-5 and TRBJ2-7 for the parts outside the CDR3, the full variable domain is DARVTQTPRHKVTEMGQEVTMRCQPILGHNTVFWYRQTMMQGLELLAYFRNRAPLDDSGMPKDRFSAEMPDATLATLKIQPSEPRDSAVYFCASGLTTGQGAYEQYFGPGTRLTVT.

This clone was observed a single time. CDR3 sequence reads: CASSLDLAGGPGEQFF. The CDR3 bases are TGTGCCAGCAGCTTAGATCTAGCGGGGGGACCGGGAGAGCAGTTCTTC. The chain joins TRBV11-3 to TRBJ2-1; 11 bases align to TRBD2. The junction had 8 bases not matched to a gene; V was cut back by 0 bases and J by 10 bases. The CDR3 covers 16 residues. The germline CDR1 and CDR2 sequences are SGHNT and YENEEA.

This clone was counted only a few times. This chain connects TRBV7-9 to TRBJ2-7; the match to TRBD2 covers 7 bases. The CDR3 loop spans 14 amino acids. The trim removed 4 bases at V and 4 bases at J, leaving 7 bases unmatched. Germline V lookup: CDR1 SEHNR, CDR2 FQNEAQ (reference sequence). CDR3 DNA: TGTGCCAGCAGCTCGGAGCGGGGAGCGTACGAGCAGTACTTC. Amino acids: CASSSERGAYEQYF.

This rearrangement joins TRBV27 to TRBJ2-2; a weak D match, TRBD2 (7 bases). The CDR3 consists of 16 residues. The germline V and J ends were trimmed by 1 base and 4 bases, with 13 bases remaining between them. Germline CDR1 reads MNHEY; CDR2 reads SMNVEV (reference sequence). DNA of the CDR3: TGTGCCAGCAGTTTATTGGGCGGGGGCCTCACCGGGGAGCTGTTTTTT. Its protein product is CASSLLGGGLTGELFF.

V usage is TRBV9 and J usage is TRBJ2-3; TRBD1 agrees at 7 bases. The CDR3 consists of 17 residues. V was clipped by 4 bases and J by 4 bases; unmatched bases: 15. The germline V gene has CDR1 SGDLS and CDR2 YYNGEE. For the CDR3, the DNA is TGTGCCAGCAGCCTCACGGACAGGTCTATTAGGGCAGATACGCAGTATTTT. Amino acids: CASSLTDRSIRADTQYF.

The chain couples TRBV2 to TRBJ1-1; 9 nucleotides match TRBD1. CDR3 length: 14 amino acids. J was trimmed by 5 bases and V by 3 bases; bases with no gene match: 4. Germline V gene sequence: CDR1 SNHLY, CDR2 FYNNEI. The chain's CDR3 is CASSDQTGGTEAFF. CDR3 coding DNA: TGTGCCAGCAGTGACCAGACAGGGGGAACTGAAGCTTTCTTT.

The rearrangement uses TRBV10-3 and TRBJ2-2, with a weak D call TRBD1 (6 bases). V was cut by 6 bases and J by 0 bases, with 11 bases left in between. Germline V gene sequence: CDR1 ENHRY, CDR2 SYGVKD. The CDR3 has 15 amino acids. CDR3 sequence reads: CAIRNAGANTGELFF. Written as DNA, the CDR3 is TGTGCCATCAGGAACGCAGGGGCGAACACCGGGGAGCTGTTTTTT.

This chain joins TRBV9 and TRBJ2-2, with 8 bases identical to TRBD2. The V gene's germline CDR1 is SGDLS and CDR2 YYNGEE. J lost 3 bases, V lost 4 bases, and 11 bases had no gene match. The CDR3 has 17 amino acids. The CDR3 sequence: CASSSTPAGGYTGELFF. Here the CDR3 DNA reads TGTGCCAGCAGCTCCACCCCCGCGGGGGGATACACCGGGGAGCTGTTTTTT.

The J gene is TRBJ1-5, the V gene TRBV6-5, with D uncertain. Germline-derived CDR1 and CDR2 are MNHEY and SVGAGI. The CDR3 covers 14 residues. Trimming left V 2 bases short and J 5 bases short, with 10 bases between. Written as DNA, the CDR3 is TGTGCCAGCAGTTACACTGTTAGTGATCAGCCCCAGCATTTT. Amino acids: CASSYTVSDQPQHF.

The V gene is TRBV6-5, the J gene TRBJ1-6; 9 bases line up with TRBD1. CDR1 and CDR2 from the germline V gene are MNHEY and SVGAGI. There are 13 residues in the CDR3. The CDR3 nucleotides read TGTGCGACAGGGGGATTCTATAATTCACCCCTCCACTTT. Translation gives CATGGFYNSPLHF.

J is TRBJ2-1 and V is TRBV27; D possibly corresponds to TRBD1 (5 bases). The CDR3 length is 12 residues. Trimming took off 2 bases at V and 8 bases at J, with 7 bases between the two ends. Germline V gene lookup returns CDR1 MNHEY and CDR2 SMNVEV (reference sequence). The CDR3 coding sequence is TGTGCCAGCAGTTTACTAGGGGATGAGCAGTTCTTC. Its protein product is CASSLLGDEQFF.

The chain is built from TRBV27 and TRBJ2-5, with D maybe TRBD1 (6 bases). The CDR3 spans 15 residues. CDR1 is MNHEY, CDR2 SMNVEV, per germline (reference sequence). V lost 6 bases, J lost 0 bases, and 14 bases lay in between. CDR3 sequence (DNA): TGTGCCAGCAGGCCGGGACAAGGATACCAAGAGACCCAGTACTTC. Protein: CASRPGQGYQETQYF.

The V gene is TRBV10-3, the J gene TRBJ2-3, with D unclear. This CDR3 is built from 11 residues. Trimming left V 6 bases short and J 5 bases short, with 6 bases between. Germline V gene data show CDR1 as ENHRY and CDR2 as SYGVKD. The CDR3 DNA follows: TGTGCCATCAGCCCGGGAGATACGCAGTATTTT. Translated: CAISPGDTQYF.

The chain joins TRBV5-4 to TRBJ2-4; D ambiguous. The CDR3 contains 15 residues. V was shortened by 0 bases and J by 1 base, with 8 bases between the two germline ends. Germline assignment: CDR1 SGHNT and CDR2 YYREEE (reference sequence). CDR3 nucleotide sequence: TGTGCCAGCAGCTTGGAGAATGCGGCCAAAAACATTCAGTACTTC. Its translation: CASSLENAAKNIQYF.

V and J are TRBV15 and TRBJ2-2; 7 bases fit TRBD1. The CDR3 runs 14 residues. Germline CDR1 is LNHNV and CDR2 is YYDKDF (reference sequence). V trimming: 6 bases; J trimming: 0 bases; junction bases outside the gene matches: 1. The CDR3 DNA sequence: TGTGCCACCAGGACAGGGACGAACACCGGGGAGCTGTTTTTT. Protein: CATRTGTNTGELFF.

V is TRBV6-1 and J is TRBJ2-3, with 13 bases lining up with TRBD2. The germline gives CDR1 MNHNS, CDR2 SASEGT. The length of the CDR3 is 16 residues. Trimming took 4 bases from V and 5 from J; bases not matched to a gene: 6. The CDR3 region is CASSVGTSGEGDTQYF. CDR3 DNA sequence: TGTGCCAGCAGTGTTGGGACTAGCGGGGAGGGAGATACGCAGTATTTT.

The rearrangement joins TRBV6-5 to TRBJ2-5; TRBD2 aligns across 8 bases. V gave up 5 bases and J gave up 2 bases; unmatched junction bases: 4. The germline gives CDR1 MNHEY, CDR2 SVGAGI. The CDR3 totals 14 residues. The CDR3 DNA follows: TGTGCCAGCAGTGGCGCGGGGGGTCAAGAGACCCAGTACTTC. Residues: CASSGAGGQETQYF.

V usage is TRBV2 and J usage is TRBJ1-1; a weak D match, TRBD1 (6 bases). The CDR3 covers 15 residues. Germline V lookup: CDR1 SNHLY, CDR2 FYNNEI. Trimming shortened V by 7 bases and J by 0 bases, and 15 bases separated the two germline ends. For the CDR3, the DNA is TGTGCCAGCACTTCGGGACAAACGATGAACACTGAAGCTTTCTTT. Protein product: CASTSGQTMNTEAFF.

The CDR3 is CASSRGSNYNEQFF. CDR3 coding DNA: TGTGCCAGCAGTCGGGGGTCTAACTACAATGAGCAGTTCTTC. The chain links TRBV9 to TRBJ2-1; weak D call: TRBD2 (6 bases). Trimming cost V 5 bases and J 3 bases, with 12 bases left between them. The CDR3 has 14 residues. The V gene's germline CDR1 is SGDLS and CDR2 YYNGEE.

V and J are TRBV29-1 and TRBJ1-5; D is ambiguous. V was clipped by 3 bases and J by 7 bases, with 13 bases between them. This CDR3 has 13 amino acids. The germline V gene has CDR1 SQVTM and CDR2 ANQGSEA. CDR3 sequence (DNA): TGCAGCGTTGAGGGCGGGGTTAAACAGCCCCAGCATTTT. Amino acids: CSVEGGVKQPQHF.

This rearrangement joins TRBV4-2 to TRBJ2-3; D may be TRBD1 (5 bases). Germline V gives CDR1 LGHNA, CDR2 YNFKEQ. The CDR3 contains 17 residues. The germline V and J ends were trimmed by 0 bases and 1 base, with 14 bases remaining between them. CDR3 loop: CASSQDWRQPGTDTQYF. In DNA, the CDR3 is TGTGCCAGCAGCCAAGATTGGCGACAGCCAGGCACAGATACGCAGTATTTT.

J is TRBJ1-1 and V is TRBV6-5, with no clear D. CDR1 is MNHEY and CDR2 is SVGAGI in the germline V gene. Trimming removed 7 bases from V and 1 base from J, with 16 bases in between. This CDR3 is built from 15 residues. CDR3 nucleotide sequence: TGTGCCAGCAATAATTTTCGCGTCGGGAACACTGAAGCTTTCTTT. Protein sequence: CASNNFRVGNTEAFF.

The sample holds a few counts of this clone. The chain recombines TRBV4-2 with TRBJ1-2; possible D gene TRBD1, 5 bases. V shed 1 base and J shed 6 bases, with 9 bases lying between them. Germline loops: CDR1 LGHNA, CDR2 YNFKEQ. The CDR3 covers 13 residues. The CDR3 reads CASSQGKGDGYTF. The DNA for the CDR3 is TGTGCCAGCAGCCAAGGAAAAGGGGATGGCTACACCTTC.

The V gene is TRBV6-1, the J gene TRBJ2-5, with D perhaps matching TRBD1 (8 bases). V lost 6 bases and J 9 bases, leaving 23 bases between the germline ends. This CDR3 has 15 residues. In germline, CDR1 is MNHNS, CDR2 SASEGT. CDR3 bases: TGTGCCAGCAGCCGCGGACAGGGCGGGGGAGATGCCCAGTACTTC. Translating gives CASSRGQGGGDAQYF.

This rearrangement joins TRBV23-1 to TRBJ1-2; D is undetermined. TRBV23-1 is an ORF, with its function uncertain. The V gene lost 0 bases and the J gene lost 5 bases, with 22 bases spanning the gap. The CDR3 runs 18 residues. The CDR3 region is CASSQSTPRYRDQYGYTF. The CDR3 DNA reads as TGCGCCAGCAGTCAATCGACCCCACGATATCGGGATCAATATGGCTACACCTTC.

This sequence joins TRBV5-4 and TRBJ2-2; D unresolved. The CDR3 consists of 15 residues. With 0 bases removed from V and 1 base from J, the gap between germline ends came to 7 bases. Germline V CDR1 and CDR2: SGHNT, YYREEE (reference sequence). CDR3 in DNA: TGTGCCAGCAGCTTGGGGCGACAGAACACCGGGGAGCTGTTTTTT. Amino acids: CASSLGRQNTGELFF.

The rearrangement joins TRBV18 to TRBJ1-1; perhaps TRBD1 as D (5 bases). CDR1 KGHSH and CDR2 LQKENI come from the germline V gene. V lost 3 bases and J lost 7, with 12 bases in between. The CDR3 totals 13 residues. CDR3 sequence reads: CASSPGGVNEAFF. CDR3 bases: TGTGCCAGCTCACCGGGAGGGGTGAATGAAGCTTTCTTT.

The chain joins TRBV6-1 to TRBJ1-5; D not certain. CDR1 and CDR2 from the germline V gene are MNHNS and SASEGT. V lost 0 bases and J lost 4, with 13 bases in between. The CDR3 totals 16 residues. In DNA, the CDR3 is TGTGCCAGCAGTGAAGCCGCAGGAACCTCGAATCAGCCCCAGCATTTT. Translating it yields CASSEAAGTSNQPQHF.

This clone was counted between two and nine times. This rearrangement joins TRBV6-4 to TRBJ1-1; the D gene is possibly TRBD1 (6 bases). This CDR3 spans 16 amino acids. V lost 5 bases, J lost 2 bases, and 18 bases lay in between. Germline V gives CDR1 MRHNA, CDR2 SNTAGT. CDR3 sequence reads: CASSPTAGDPNTEAFF. The CDR3 bases are TGTGCCAGCAGTCCAACAGCAGGGGACCCAAACACTGAAGCTTTCTTT.